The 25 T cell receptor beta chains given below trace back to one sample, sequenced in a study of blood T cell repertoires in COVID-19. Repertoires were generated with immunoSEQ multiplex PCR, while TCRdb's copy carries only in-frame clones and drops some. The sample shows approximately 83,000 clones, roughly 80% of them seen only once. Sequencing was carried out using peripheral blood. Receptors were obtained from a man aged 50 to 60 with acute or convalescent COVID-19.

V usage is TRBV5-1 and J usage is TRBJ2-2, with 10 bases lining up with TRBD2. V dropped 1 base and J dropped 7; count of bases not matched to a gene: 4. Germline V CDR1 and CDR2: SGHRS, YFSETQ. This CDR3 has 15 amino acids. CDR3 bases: TGCGCCAGCAGCTTGAGCGGGGGGGCCGACGGGGAGCTGTTTTTT. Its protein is CASSLSGGADGELFF.

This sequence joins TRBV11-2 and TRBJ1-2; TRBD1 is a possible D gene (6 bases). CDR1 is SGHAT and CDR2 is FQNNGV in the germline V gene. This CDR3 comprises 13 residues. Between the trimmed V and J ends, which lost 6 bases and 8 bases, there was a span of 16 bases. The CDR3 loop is CASSSQGAEGYTF. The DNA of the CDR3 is TGTGCCAGCAGTTCACAGGGAGCCGAGGGCTACACCTTC.

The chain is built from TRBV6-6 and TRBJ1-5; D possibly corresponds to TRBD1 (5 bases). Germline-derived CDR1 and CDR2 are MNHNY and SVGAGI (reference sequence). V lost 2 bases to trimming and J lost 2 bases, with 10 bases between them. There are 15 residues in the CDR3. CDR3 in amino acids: CASSYGGAGNQPQHF. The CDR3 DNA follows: TGTGCCAGCAGTTACGGTGGGGCGGGCAATCAGCCCCAGCATTTT.

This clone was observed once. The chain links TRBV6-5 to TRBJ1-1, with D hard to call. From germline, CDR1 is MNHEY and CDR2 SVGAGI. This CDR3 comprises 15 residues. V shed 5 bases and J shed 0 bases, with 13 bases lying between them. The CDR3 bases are TGTGCCAGCAGTCCACACCAGACACTGAACACTGAAGCTTTCTTT. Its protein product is CASSPHQTLNTEAFF.

The chain's CDR3 is CASSPTGDDYGYTF. CDR3 DNA sequence: TGTGCCAGCAGCCCTACGGGGGATGACTATGGCTACACCTTC. This chain links TRBV7-3 with TRBJ1-2; D might be TRBD1 (5 bases). In germline, CDR1 is SGHTA, CDR2 FQGTGA. V was clipped by 5 bases and J by 3 bases, with 13 bases between them. The CDR3 loop spans 14 amino acids.

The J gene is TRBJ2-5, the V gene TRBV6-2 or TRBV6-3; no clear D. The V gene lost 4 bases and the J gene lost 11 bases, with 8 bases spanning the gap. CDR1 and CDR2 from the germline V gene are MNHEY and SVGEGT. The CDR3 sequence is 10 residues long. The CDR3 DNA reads TGTGCCAGCAGTTCTGGCCAACAGTACTTC. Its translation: CASSSGQQYF.

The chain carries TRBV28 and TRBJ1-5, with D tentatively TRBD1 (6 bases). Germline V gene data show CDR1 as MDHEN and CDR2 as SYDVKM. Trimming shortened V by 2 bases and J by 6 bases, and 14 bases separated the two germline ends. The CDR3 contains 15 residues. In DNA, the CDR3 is TGTGCCAGCAGTTTAAGAGGGTTAGGGGGTCAGCCCCAGCATTTT. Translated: CASSLRGLGGQPQHF.

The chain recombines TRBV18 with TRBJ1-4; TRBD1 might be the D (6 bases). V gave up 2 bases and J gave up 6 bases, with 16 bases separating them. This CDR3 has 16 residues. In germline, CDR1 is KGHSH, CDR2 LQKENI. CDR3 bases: TGTGCCAGCTCACCATGGGGACAAGCCCAGGATGAAAAACTGTTTTTT. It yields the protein CASSPWGQAQDEKLFF.

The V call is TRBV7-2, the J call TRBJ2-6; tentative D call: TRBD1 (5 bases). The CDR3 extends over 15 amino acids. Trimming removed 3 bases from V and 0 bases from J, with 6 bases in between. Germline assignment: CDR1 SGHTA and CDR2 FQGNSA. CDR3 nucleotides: TGTGCCAGCAGCTTTCAGGGCTCTGGGGCCAACGTCCTGACTTTC. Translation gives CASSFQGSGANVLTF.

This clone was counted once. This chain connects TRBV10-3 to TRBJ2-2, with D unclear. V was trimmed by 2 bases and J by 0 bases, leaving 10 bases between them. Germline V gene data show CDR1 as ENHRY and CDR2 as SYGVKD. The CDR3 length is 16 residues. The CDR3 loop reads CAISEAAYSNTGELFF. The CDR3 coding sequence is TGTGCCATCAGTGAGGCGGCTTACTCGAACACCGGGGAGCTGTTTTTT.

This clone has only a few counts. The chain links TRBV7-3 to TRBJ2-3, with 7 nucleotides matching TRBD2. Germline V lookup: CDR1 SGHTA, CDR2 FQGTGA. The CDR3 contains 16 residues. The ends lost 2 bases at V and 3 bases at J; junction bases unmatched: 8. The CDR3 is CASSLGFGGRTDTQYF. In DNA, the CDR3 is TGTGCCAGCAGCTTAGGGTTCGGCGGGAGAACAGATACGCAGTATTTT.

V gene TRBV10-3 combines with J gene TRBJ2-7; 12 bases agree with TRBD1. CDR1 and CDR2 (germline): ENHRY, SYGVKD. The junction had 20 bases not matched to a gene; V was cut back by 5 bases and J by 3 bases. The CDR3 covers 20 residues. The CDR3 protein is CAISPGQGAYSGATHYEQYF. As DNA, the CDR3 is TGTGCCATCAGTCCGGGACAGGGGGCCTATAGCGGGGCGACGCACTACGAGCAGTACTTC.

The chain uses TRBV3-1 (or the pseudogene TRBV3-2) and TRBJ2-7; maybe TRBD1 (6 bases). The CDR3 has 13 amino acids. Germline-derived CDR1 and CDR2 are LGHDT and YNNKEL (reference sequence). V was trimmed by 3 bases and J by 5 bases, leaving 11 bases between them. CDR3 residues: CASSQNRADEQYF. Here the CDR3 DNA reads TGTGCCAGCAGCCAGAACAGGGCCGACGAGCAGTACTTC.

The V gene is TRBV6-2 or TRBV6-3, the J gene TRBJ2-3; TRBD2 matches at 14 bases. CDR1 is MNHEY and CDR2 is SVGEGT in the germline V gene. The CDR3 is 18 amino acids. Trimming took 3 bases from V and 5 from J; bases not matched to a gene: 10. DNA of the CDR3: TGTGCCAGCAGTTATCGTTCGGGACTAGCGGGAGTTGTAGATACGCAGTATTTT. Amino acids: CASSYRSGLAGVVDTQYF.

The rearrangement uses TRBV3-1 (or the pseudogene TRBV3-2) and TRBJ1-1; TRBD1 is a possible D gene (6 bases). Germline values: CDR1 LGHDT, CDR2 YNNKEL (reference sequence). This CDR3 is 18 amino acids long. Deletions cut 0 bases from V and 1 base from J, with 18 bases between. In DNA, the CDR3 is TGTGCCAGCAGCCAAGAGGAACACAGGGAAATACGGAACACTGAAGCTTTCTTT. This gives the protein CASSQEEHREIRNTEAFF.

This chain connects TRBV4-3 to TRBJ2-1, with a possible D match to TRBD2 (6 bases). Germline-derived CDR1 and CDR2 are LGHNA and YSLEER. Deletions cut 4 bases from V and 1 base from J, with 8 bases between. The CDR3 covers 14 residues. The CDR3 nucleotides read TGCGCCAGCAGCCCGGGGAGGTCCTACAATGAGCAGTTCTTC. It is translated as CASSPGRSYNEQFF.

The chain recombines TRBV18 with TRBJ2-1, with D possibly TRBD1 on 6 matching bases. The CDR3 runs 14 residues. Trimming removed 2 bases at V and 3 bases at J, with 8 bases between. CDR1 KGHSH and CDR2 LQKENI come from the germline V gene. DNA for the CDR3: TGTGCCAGCTCACCAGGGGGCGGCTACAATGAGCAGTTCTTC. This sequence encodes CASSPGGGYNEQFF.

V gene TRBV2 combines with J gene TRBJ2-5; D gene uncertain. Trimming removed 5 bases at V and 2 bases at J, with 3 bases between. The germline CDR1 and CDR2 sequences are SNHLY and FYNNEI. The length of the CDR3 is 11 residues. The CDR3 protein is CASSPQETQYF. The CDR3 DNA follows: TGTGCCAGCAGTCCACAAGAGACCCAGTACTTC.

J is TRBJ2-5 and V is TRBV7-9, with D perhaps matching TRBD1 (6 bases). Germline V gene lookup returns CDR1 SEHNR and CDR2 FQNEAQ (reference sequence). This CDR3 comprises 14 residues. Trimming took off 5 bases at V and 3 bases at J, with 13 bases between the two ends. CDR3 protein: CASSPQGGEETQYF. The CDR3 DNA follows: TGTGCCAGCAGCCCACAGGGTGGAGAAGAGACCCAGTACTTC. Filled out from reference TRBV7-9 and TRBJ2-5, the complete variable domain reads DTGVSQNPRHKITKRGQNVTFRCDPISEHNRLYWYRQTLGQGPEFLTYFQNEAQLEKSRLLSDRFSAERPKGSFSTLEIQRTEQGDSAMYLCASSPQGGEETQYFGPGTRLLVL.

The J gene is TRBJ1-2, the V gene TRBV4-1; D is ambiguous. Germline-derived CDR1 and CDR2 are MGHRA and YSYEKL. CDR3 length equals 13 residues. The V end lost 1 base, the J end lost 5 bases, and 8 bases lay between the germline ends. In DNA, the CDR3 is TGCGCCAGCAGCCAAGTGGGAGAGTATGGCTACACCTTC. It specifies CASSQVGEYGYTF.

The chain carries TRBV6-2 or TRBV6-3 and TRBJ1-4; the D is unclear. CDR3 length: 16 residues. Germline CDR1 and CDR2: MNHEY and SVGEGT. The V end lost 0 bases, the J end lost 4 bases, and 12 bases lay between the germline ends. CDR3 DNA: TGTGCCAGCAGTTACTCTCCCACAGCCCATAATGAAAAACTGTTTTTT. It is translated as CASSYSPTAHNEKLFF.

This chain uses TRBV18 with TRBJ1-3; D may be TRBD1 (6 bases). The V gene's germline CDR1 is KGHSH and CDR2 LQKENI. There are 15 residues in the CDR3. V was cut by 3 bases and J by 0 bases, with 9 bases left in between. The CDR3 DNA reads TGTGCCAGCTCACCTGACAGGATCTCTGGAAACACCATATATTTT. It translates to CASSPDRISGNTIYF.

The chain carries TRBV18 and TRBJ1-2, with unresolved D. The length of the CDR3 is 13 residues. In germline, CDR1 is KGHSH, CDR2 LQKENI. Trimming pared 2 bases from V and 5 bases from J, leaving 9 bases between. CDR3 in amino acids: CASSPDNAYGYTF. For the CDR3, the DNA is TGTGCCAGCTCACCAGACAATGCGTATGGCTACACCTTC.

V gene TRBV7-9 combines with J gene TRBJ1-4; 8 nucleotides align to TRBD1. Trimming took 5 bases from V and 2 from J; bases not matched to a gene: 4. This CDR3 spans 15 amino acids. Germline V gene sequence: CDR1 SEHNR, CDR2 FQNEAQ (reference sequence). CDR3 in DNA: TGTGCCAGCAGCCGGACAGGGTCTACTAATGAAAAACTGTTTTTT. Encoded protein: CASSRTGSTNEKLFF.

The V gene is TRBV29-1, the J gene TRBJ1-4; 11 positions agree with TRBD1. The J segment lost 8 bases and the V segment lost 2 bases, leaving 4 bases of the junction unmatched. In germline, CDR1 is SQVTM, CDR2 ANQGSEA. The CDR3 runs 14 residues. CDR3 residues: CSVENGQGAEKLFF. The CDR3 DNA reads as TGCAGCGTTGAAAACGGACAGGGGGCGGAAAAACTGTTTTTT.